A single sample gave rise to the 13 T cell receptor beta chains below, sequenced in a study of blood T cell repertoires in COVID-19. Clones were sequenced by immunoSEQ multiplex PCR, and TCRdb holds only the in-frame ones, with some missing. This table has about 78,000 clones, around 80% appearing once. The material sequenced was peripheral blood. These receptor sequences come from a man aged 55 to 69 with active or convalescent COVID-19.

The V gene is TRBV3-1 (or the pseudogene TRBV3-2), the J gene TRBJ1-2, with D possibly matching TRBD1 (6 bases). CDR3 size: 14 residues. CDR1 and CDR2 (germline): LGHDT, YNNKEL (reference sequence). V lost 3 bases and J lost 5, with 13 bases in between. The CDR3: CASSHLQGGYGYTF. CDR3 nucleotide sequence: TGTGCCAGCAGCCACCTACAGGGAGGGTATGGCTACACCTTC.

The genes are TRBV19 and TRBJ1-2; no reliable D call. CDR3 size: 14 residues. Germline loops: CDR1 LNHDA, CDR2 SQIVND (reference sequence). Trimming left V 7 bases short and J 4 bases short, with 16 bases between. The CDR3 sequence is CASNGPGSFYGYTF. CDR3 DNA sequence: TGTGCCAGTAATGGGCCGGGAAGCTTCTATGGCTACACCTTC.

This clone has a handful of counts. Distinct nucleotide sequences in the sample also encode this CDR3. CDR3 coding DNA: TGTGCCAGCAGTGAAGCGGGAGATGGCTACACCTTC. This sequence encodes CASSEAGDGYTF. This chain joins TRBV2 and TRBJ1-2, with D hard to call. Trimming pared 0 bases from V and 6 bases from J, leaving 5 bases between. Germline CDR1 SNHLY, CDR2 FYNNEI. The CDR3 is made up of 12 amino acids.

The CDR3 protein is CASSYSFGQDEQYF. CDR3 bases: TGTGCCAGCAGTTACTCTTTTGGCCAAGACGAGCAGTACTTC. The chain carries TRBV6-5 and TRBJ2-7; the D is unclear. The CDR3 length is 14 residues. V was clipped by 0 bases and J by 5 bases, with 11 bases between them. CDR1 MNHEY and CDR2 SVGAGI come from the germline V gene.

The chain employs TRBV10-2 and TRBJ2-7; 9 bases map to TRBD2. Germline V gene lookup returns CDR1 WSHSY and CDR2 SAAADI. The CDR3 extends over 15 amino acids. V lost 8 bases, J lost 3 bases, and 11 bases stayed unmatched. CDR3 DNA sequence: TGCGCCAGCCTCCTGGGAGCGGGGGGAAGCTACGAGCAGTACTTC. Protein sequence: CASLLGAGGSYEQYF.

The sample holds a few counts of this clone. This CDR3 reads CASSLDGSTKATF. The CDR3 region has the DNA TGTGCCAGCAGCTTAGATGGCTCCACTAAGGCCACCTTC. The chain couples TRBV7-9 to TRBJ1-2; no firm D call. The germline V gene encodes CDR1 SEHNR and CDR2 FQNEAQ (reference sequence). The CDR3 is made up of 13 amino acids. The ends were cut back, 1 base at V and 13 bases at J, with 16 bases in the middle.

The chain combines TRBV6-4 with TRBJ2-1; D unresolved. V lost 3 bases and J 12 bases, leaving 18 bases between the germline ends. The CDR3 contains 14 residues. Germline V lookup: CDR1 MRHNA, CDR2 SNTAGT. For the CDR3, the DNA is TGTGCCAGCAGTGAAATAGCTATCTCCAGACCGCAGTTCTTC. This codes for CASSEIAISRPQFF.

This rearrangement joins TRBV4-1 to TRBJ2-3; D not resolved. Germline-derived CDR1 and CDR2 are MGHRA and YSYEKL. The V and J ends lost 1 base and 4 bases respectively, with 12 bases between them. The CDR3 is 15 residues long. CDR3 bases: TGCGCCAGCAGCCAAGGTTCCCAACGGGCAGATACGCAGTATTTT. Amino acids: CASSQGSQRADTQYF.

The J gene is TRBJ2-7, the V gene TRBV6-5; D is perhaps TRBD1 (5 bases). The CDR3 is 13 residues long. CDR1 and CDR2 (germline): MNHEY, SVGAGI. The V end lost 2 bases, the J end lost 7 bases, and 12 bases lay between the germline ends. The CDR3 DNA is TGTGCCAGCAGTTACGCAGGGTCTGGGGAGCAGTACTTC. Amino acids: CASSYAGSGEQYF.

The chain uses TRBV27 and TRBJ2-7; 7 nucleotides align to TRBD2. There are 15 residues in the CDR3. V lost 2 bases, J lost 4 bases, and 8 bases stayed unmatched. Germline V CDR1 and CDR2: MNHEY, SMNVEV (reference sequence). The CDR3 DNA reads TGTGCCAGCAGTTTAGGGAGGGGCCGAGGGTACGAGCAGTACTTC. It is translated as CASSLGRGRGYEQYF.

This clone was seen only once. The chain joins TRBV18 to TRBJ1-3; 8 nucleotides match TRBD1. This CDR3 is 15 amino acids long. From germline, CDR1 is KGHSH and CDR2 LQKENI. V gave up 5 bases and J gave up 0 bases; unmatched junction bases: 3. The CDR3 is CASSTGQDSGNTIYF. CDR3 nucleotides: TGTGCCAGCTCAACGGGACAGGACTCTGGAAACACCATATATTTT.

Notes on this clone: Other nucleotide sequences from this sample produce the same CDR3. The chain employs TRBV3-1 (or the pseudogene TRBV3-2) and TRBJ2-5; D not resolved. The CDR3 sequence is 13 residues long. Germline CDR1 is LGHDT and CDR2 is YNNKEL (reference sequence). The V gene lost 1 base and the J gene lost 5 bases, with 8 bases spanning the gap. The chain's CDR3 is CASSQGSRETQYF. The CDR3 coding sequence is TGTGCCAGCAGCCAAGGTTCCAGGGAGACCCAGTACTTC.

The chain recombines TRBV7-9 with TRBJ2-1; D perhaps matches TRBD2 (5 bases). V shed 4 bases and J shed 6 bases, with 16 bases lying between them. The CDR3 has 15 residues. The V gene's germline CDR1 is SEHNR and CDR2 FQNEAQ (reference sequence). Here the CDR3 reads CASSSSNQRINEQFF. The CDR3 DNA follows: TGTGCCAGCAGCTCTTCGAACCAGCGGATCAATGAGCAGTTCTTC.